Listed here are 28 T cell receptor beta chains from one sample, sequenced in a study of regulatory T cells in long-lasting Graves disease. Indicated time point: newly diagnosed GD, antithyroid drugs for less than 3 months. PBMC RNA was the source of the TCR library. Sequencing libraries for TCR beta were prepared with iRepertoire HTBI primers and Arm-PCR of CDR3 regions. Each CDR3 protein gets one entry after TCRdb re-called the multiplex PCR reads with MiXCR. The sample yields about 400,000 distinct CDR3 sequences, 14% to 15% seen once. Separately, the same data were catalogued under a study of T cells in Graves' hyperthyroidism and ophthalmopathy.

The sequences come from peripheral blood mononuclear cells (PBMCs), collected at new diagnosis, from a patient treated with antithyroid drugs. The origin of the receptors is a woman in her 40s with Graves disease.

This clonotype was seen a handful of times. The rearrangement uses TRBV5-1 and TRBJ1-5; D unresolved. The CDR3 is made up of 13 amino acids. The germline gives CDR1 SGHRS, CDR2 YFSETQ. Trimming took 2 bases from V and 3 from J, leaving 6 bases between them. CDR3 protein: CASSFEPNQPQHF. In nucleotides, the CDR3 is TGCGCCAGCAGCTTTGAACCCAATCAGCCCCAGCATTTT. Based on the CDR3 plus reference TRBV5-1 and TRBJ1-5, the full variable domain is KAGVTQTPRYLIKTRGQQVTLSCSPISGHRSVSWYQQTPGQGLQFLFEYFSETQRNKGNFPGRFSGRQFSNSRSEMNVSTLELGDSALYLCASSFEPNQPQHFGDGTRLSIL.

This clonotype was observed at least ten times. The chain employs TRBV19 and TRBJ2-3; D might be TRBD2 (6 bases). Deletions cut 5 bases from V and 2 bases from J, with 20 bases between. The CDR3 is 17 residues long. Per the germline V gene, CDR1 is LNHDA and CDR2 is SQIVND (reference sequence). CDR3 sequence (DNA): TGTGCCAGTAGTCCCGCCCTCCTAGCGTACTCCACAGATACGCAGTATTTT. This gives the protein CASSPALLAYSTDTQYF.

The rearrangement uses TRBV20-1 and TRBJ1-2; 10 bases are shared with TRBD1. J was trimmed by 2 bases and V by 4 bases; bases with no gene match: 7. Germline-derived CDR1 and CDR2 are DFQATT and SNEGSKA (reference sequence). This CDR3 has 15 amino acids. DNA of the CDR3: TGCAGTGCTATCCACCTGGGACAGGGGAACTATGGCTACACCTTC. This encodes CSAIHLGQGNYGYTF.

The chain links TRBV24-1 to TRBJ2-1; a possible D gene is TRBD1 (5 bases). The V and J ends lost 0 bases and 7 bases respectively, with 21 bases between them. Germline V CDR1 and CDR2: KGHDR, SFDVKD. This CDR3 is built from 18 residues. In nucleotides, the CDR3 is TGTGCCACCAGTGATTTGCGGAGCCAGGGAAAAGAGACGAATGAGCAGTTCTTC. As protein: CATSDLRSQGKETNEQFF.

This clonotype was found many times. CDR3 nucleotide sequence: TGTGCCAGCAGCTTGGAAAAATGGCCACCCCTCCACTTT. Its translation is CASSLEKWPPLHF. The chain combines TRBV5-8 with TRBJ1-6; the D is unclear. The CDR3 loop spans 13 amino acids. Germline loops: CDR1 SGHTS, CDR2 YDEGEE. The ends were cut back, 0 bases at V and 11 bases at J, with 9 bases in the middle.

This clonotype was detected many times. This sequence joins TRBV24-1 and TRBJ2-7; weak D call: TRBD2 (5 bases). Trimming removed 3 bases from V and 5 bases from J, with 19 bases in between. The V gene's germline CDR1 is KGHDR and CDR2 SFDVKD. There are 16 residues in the CDR3. Here the CDR3 reads CATSDPRRDGGHEQYF. The CDR3 region has the DNA TGTGCCACCAGTGATCCTCGGCGAGACGGAGGCCACGAGCAGTACTTC.

Many counts were recorded for this clonotype. This chain joins TRBV14 and TRBJ2-7; D not certain. V was pared by 1 base and J by 6 bases, with 7 bases between. CDR3 size: 12 residues. Germline lookup yields CDR1 SGHDN and CDR2 FVKESK. The CDR3 reads CASSQGFIEQYF. DNA of the CDR3: TGTGCCAGCAGCCAAGGATTTATCGAGCAGTACTTC.

This clonotype was detected once. The J gene is TRBJ2-7, the V gene TRBV12-5; TRBD1 is a possible D gene (5 bases). CDR1 LGHNT and CDR2 FRNRAP come from the germline V gene. Trimming took off 3 bases at V and 3 bases at J, with 6 bases between the two ends. CDR3 size: 12 residues. In DNA, the CDR3 is TGTGCTAGTGGTTTAGGGGACTACGAGCAGTACTTC. This sequence encodes CASGLGDYEQYF.

This clonotype occurred many times. The CDR3 nucleotides read TGTGCCAGCAGCCAAGTCGCAGGTTCCTACGAGCAGTACTTC. Amino acid sequence: CASSQVAGSYEQYF. The chain joins TRBV3-1 to TRBJ2-7; D gene unclear. The length of the CDR3 is 14 residues. Trimming took 1 base from V and 1 from J, leaving 8 bases between them. Germline CDR1 and CDR2: LGHDT and YNNKEL (reference sequence).

Many counts were recorded for this clonotype. The chain has TRBV2 and TRBJ2-7; D is possibly TRBD1 (6 bases). Trimming took off 7 bases at V and 2 bases at J, with 12 bases between the two ends. The CDR3 has 13 amino acids. The germline V gene encodes CDR1 SNHLY and CDR2 FYNNEI. CDR3 residues: CASIRDKPYEQYF. Written as DNA, the CDR3 is TGTGCCAGCATCCGGGACAAACCCTACGAGCAGTACTTC.

Details on this clonotype: One end of the junction varies from germline; a read error may be responsible. DNA for the CDR3: TGCGCCAGCAGCCAAGTGTTGGGCACCGGGGAGCCGTTTTTT. It encodes CASSQVLGTGEPFF. The chain is built from TRBV4-1 and TRBJ2-2; possibly TRBD2 for D (5 bases). Germline values: CDR1 MGHRA, CDR2 YSYEKL. There are 14 residues in the CDR3.

This clonotype appeared many times. The chain is built from TRBV5-1 and TRBJ1-2; D gene ambiguous. The CDR3 runs 14 residues. Trimming removed 0 bases from V and 4 bases from J, with 10 bases in between. In germline, CDR1 is SGHRS, CDR2 YFSETQ. The CDR3 DNA reads TGCGCCAGCAGCTTGGGGCAGGTGCCCTATGGCTACACCTTC. Translating gives CASSLGQVPYGYTF.

This clonotype was found a few times. The chain couples TRBV10-1 to TRBJ2-1; D remains ambiguous. The V and J ends lost 1 base and 7 bases respectively, with 8 bases between them. Germline V gene sequence: CDR1 WNHNN, CDR2 SYGVQD (reference sequence). This CDR3 region has 13 residues. CDR3 bases: TGCGCCAGCAGTGAGTTTTTGACAAATGAGCAGTTCTTC. This encodes CASSEFLTNEQFF.

About this clonotype itself: This likely stems from a read error, as it lies one base from a far larger clone. The chain employs TRBV11-2 and TRBJ2-4, with D possibly matching TRBD2 (6 bases). The CDR3 is 13 amino acids. Germline V gene sequence: CDR1 SGHAT, CDR2 FQNNGV. The ends were cut back, 3 bases at V and 13 bases at J, with 16 bases in the middle. The CDR3 is CASSLEDYNEQYF. CDR3 coding DNA: TGTGCCAGCAGCTTGGAGGACTACAATGAGCAGTACTTC.

This clonotype was detected many times. This chain links TRBV28 with TRBJ1-2; the D gene is possibly TRBD1 (5 bases). Germline V gene data show CDR1 as MDHEN and CDR2 as SYDVKM. The CDR3 covers 15 residues. Trimming took 4 bases from V and 7 from J, leaving 19 bases between them. Here the CDR3 reads CASSSRQSPWGGYTF. Here the CDR3 DNA reads TGTGCCAGCAGTTCTCGACAGAGCCCCTGGGGTGGCTACACCTTC.

This clonotype was detected only a few times. Written as DNA, the CDR3 is TGTGCCAGCAGTTTTACCTGGACAGGGGGCCATCAGCCCCAGCATTTT. Translation: CASSFTWTGGHQPQHF. The chain recombines TRBV27 with TRBJ1-5, with TRBD1 matching 11 bases. Germline assignment: CDR1 MNHEY and CDR2 SMNVEV (reference sequence). This CDR3 has 16 amino acids. J gave up 5 bases and V 3 bases, and 6 bases lay outside the gene matches.

This clonotype was observed many times. This rearrangement joins TRBV12-3 or TRBV12-4 to TRBJ2-2; a weak D match, TRBD2 (6 bases). V was trimmed by 4 bases and J by 5 bases, leaving 11 bases between them. The CDR3 has 14 residues. Here the CDR3 DNA reads TGTGCCAGCAGTTCGCCGGGGGAAACCGGGGAGCTGTTTTTT. Protein sequence: CASSSPGETGELFF.

The rearrangement joins TRBV4-3 to TRBJ2-6; 11 bases align to TRBD2. Germline V gives CDR1 LGHNA, CDR2 YSLEER. The length of the CDR3 is 18 residues. V trimming: 4 bases; J trimming: 0 bases; junction bases outside the gene matches: 5. In nucleotides, the CDR3 is TGCGCCAGCAGCCCGACTAGCGGGACGGGCTCTGGGGCCAACGTCCTGACTTTC. This translates into CASSPTSGTGSGANVLTF.

This clonotype was detected many times. This chain links TRBV27 with TRBJ1-5; no clear D. Germline CDR1 is MNHEY and CDR2 is SMNVEV (reference sequence). This CDR3 is 15 amino acids long. V was clipped by 0 bases and J by 0 bases, with 6 bases between them. CDR3 coding DNA: TGTGCCAGCAGTTTATCCACAGATAGCAATCAGCCCCAGCATTTT. Encoded protein: CASSLSTDSNQPQHF.

This clonotype showed up many times. The chain links TRBV12-3 or TRBV12-4 to TRBJ2-5; unclear D gene. The germline V and J ends were trimmed by 5 bases and 1 base, with 17 bases remaining between them. The CDR3 has 16 residues. DNA for the CDR3: TGTGCCAGCAGTACATCGGGTCTAAGGTTCCAAGAGACCCAGTACTTC. Translating it yields CASSTSGLRFQETQYF.

In this sample, this clonotype turned up many times. This chain links TRBV7-9 with TRBJ2-7; the match to TRBD2 covers 8 bases. The germline gives CDR1 SEHNR, CDR2 FQNEAQ (reference sequence). The CDR3 extends over 14 amino acids. V lost 5 bases and J lost 4; bases outside the gene matches: 7. The CDR3 DNA is TGTGCCAGCAGCACACAAAGCGGGAGATACGAGCAGTACTTC. Translating gives CASSTQSGRYEQYF.

At least ten counts were recorded for this clonotype. The chain combines TRBV5-6 with TRBJ2-7, with D unresolved. CDR1 and CDR2 from the germline V gene are SGHDT and YYEEEE. CDR3 size: 15 residues. V lost 5 bases, J lost 3 bases, and 18 bases lay in between. This CDR3 reads CASSSAWRSDYEQYF. As DNA, the CDR3 is TGTGCCAGCAGTTCAGCGTGGCGGTCAGACTACGAGCAGTACTTC.

This clonotype appeared many times. The chain has TRBV9 and TRBJ2-1; 8 bases map to TRBD2. This CDR3 has 16 amino acids. V dropped 0 bases and J dropped 3; count of bases not matched to a gene: 5. Germline V gives CDR1 SGDLS, CDR2 YYNGEE. The CDR3: CASSVVTSGSYNEQFF. The CDR3 nucleotides read TGTGCCAGCAGCGTAGTAACTAGCGGAAGCTACAATGAGCAGTTCTTC.

This clonotype was recorded many times. The V and J genes are TRBV20-1 and TRBJ1-6, with no clear D. The CDR3 is 14 amino acids. Germline CDR1 DFQATT, CDR2 SNEGSKA (reference sequence). V lost 0 bases, J lost 5 bases, and 8 bases lay in between. In nucleotides, the CDR3 is TGCAGTGCTAGAGAGGGGTTTGATAATTCACCCCTCCACTTT. It specifies CSAREGFDNSPLHF.

This clonotype occurred many times. The chain recombines TRBV15 with TRBJ2-1; TRBD2 matches at 12 bases. Germline assignment: CDR1 LNHNV and CDR2 YYDKDF (reference sequence). V was clipped by 1 base and J by 9 bases; unmatched bases: 7. This CDR3 comprises 16 residues. CDR3 nucleotides: TGTGCCACCAGCAGAGTGCGGCTAGCGGGAGGGGGTGAGCAGTTCTTC. Protein sequence: CATSRVRLAGGGEQFF.

This clonotype was observed many times. This sequence joins TRBV27 and TRBJ1-1; the match to TRBD1 covers 7 bases. Germline V gives CDR1 MNHEY, CDR2 SMNVEV (reference sequence). V was clipped by 5 bases and J by 5 bases; unmatched bases: 8. The CDR3 is 14 residues long. The CDR3 DNA sequence: TGTGCCAGCAGTATAGGGACAGAGGGGACTGAAGCTTTCTTT. Protein: CASSIGTEGTEAFF.

In its sample, this clonotype was seen many times. This chain connects TRBV12-3 or TRBV12-4 to TRBJ2-5; either TRBD1 or TRBD2 may fit D (5 bases each). Trimming stripped 2 bases from V and 6 bases from J, with 13 bases between. The CDR3 is 14 residues long. The CDR3 is CASSLTFGTKTQYF. CDR3 nucleotides: TGTGCCAGCAGTTTAACGTTCGGGACGAAGACCCAGTACTTC.

The table lists this clonotype with many counts. This chain connects TRBV7-6 to TRBJ2-1; maybe TRBD2 (6 bases). The CDR3 sequence is 16 residues long. Between the trimmed V and J ends, which lost 5 bases and 7 bases, there was a span of 21 bases. Germline CDR1 SGHVS, CDR2 FNYEAQ. The CDR3 nucleotides read TGTGCCAGCAGCCCCTGGGGGACTGACTTAAGGAATGAGCAGTTCTTC. It encodes CASSPWGTDLRNEQFF.